This TCR beta chain was recovered during a study of cytomegalovirus exposure and HLA in healthy donors. CDR1 is LNHDA, CDR2 SQIVND, per germline (reference sequence). The V gene end was trimmed by 6 bases and the J gene end by 0 bases; junction bases not matched to a gene: 7. The CDR3 sequence is 15 residues long. The PCR ran on 60 Vbeta and 13 Jbeta primers. Authors' methods: Tens of millions of unique TCR beta chains, 10 million to 14 million shared, were counted in a later analysis. Method: immunoSEQ multiplex PCR; TCRdb's copy keeps in-frame clones and lacks some. V and J calls and clone size come straight from that table; D and trimming were deduced from the DNA. The sample includes around 100,000 clones, around 70% seen only once; the top ten take around 5%. Study-level points and caveats: Follow-up analysis seemed to connect common viral pathogens with several of the most significant clusters identified.

In the case of this clone: No antigen is known for it.

The sequenced sample was PBMCs. The chain uses TRBV19 and TRBJ2-5, with 7 positions matching TRBD2. The clonotype was recovered from a young man in good health and CMV-seropositive. CDR3 sequence reads: CASSPTSQYQETQYF. The CDR3 DNA is TGTGCCAGTAGCCCGACTAGCCAGTACCAAGAGACCCAGTACTTC.